Included here is one TCR beta chain sequence, with context. Its antigen is undetermined. The data stem from a study of shared clonotypes between healthy human individuals. Points from the study as a whole: Generation probabilities were higher for clonotypes shared across all four sorted-subset donors than for unshared ones. Researchers found naive subsets generally carried larger estimated richness than memory subsets.

Trimming took off 4 bases at V and 6 bases at J, with 17 bases between the two ends. CDR3 length: 15 amino acids. The germline gives CDR1 KGHSH, CDR2 LQKENI. Sequenced by immunoSEQ multiplex PCR; TCRdb stores in-frame clones only, minus some. The table has 300,000 to 350,000 clones, roughly 70% seen once. The sample taken for sequencing was memory CD4+ T cells sorted from blood. As to subset: CD45RA-negative fraction. The J gene is TRBJ2-3, the V gene TRBV18, with D tentatively TRBD2 (6 bases). The TCR sequence derives from a man aged 30 to 45 in good health. The DNA of the CDR3 is TGTGCCAGCTCACTCAACCGACGTCGGGAGGATACGCAGTATTTT. Protein: CASSLNRRREDTQYF.